This entry lists 32 T cell receptor beta chains sequenced from one sample in a study of OX40 agonist ivuxolimab in advanced cancers. To prepare the library, the immunoSEQ multiplex PCR assay was applied. The clones in this table, taken by TCRdb from immuneACCESS, are in-frame only. Not every clone is retained; where verified, under half of the shortfall comes from an unresolved V gene, and the cause of the rest is unknown. The sample table lists 75,000 to 95,000 clones, around 86% of them with a count of one. Jointly, the top ten make up less than 4% of the sample. The sequencing used CD4+ or CD8+ T cells sorted from blood, collected in a trial of the OX40 agonist ivuxolimab. Receptors originate from an adult with an advanced solid tumor such as melanoma, head and neck, liver or kidney cancer.

The chain combines TRBV5-1 with TRBJ1-4; TRBD1 matches at 8 bases. CDR1 is SGHRS, CDR2 YFSETQ, per germline. Unmatched junction bases numbered 11, after V lost 2 bases and J lost 5 bases. The CDR3 length is 17 residues. The DNA for the CDR3 is TGCGCCAGCAGCTTATACGCGGACAGGGAAATAAATGAAAAACTGTTTTTT. It codes for CASSLYADREINEKLFF.

V is TRBV11-3 and J is TRBJ2-1; tentatively, D is TRBD1 (5 bases). The CDR3 has 16 residues. CDR1 and CDR2 from the germline V gene are SGHNT and YENEEA. Trimming removed 2 bases from V and 1 base from J, with 12 bases in between. The CDR3 protein is CASSLLGAGSYNEQFF. The CDR3, as DNA: TGTGCCAGCAGCTTATTAGGGGCCGGTTCCTACAATGAGCAGTTCTTC.

The V call is TRBV7-3, the J call TRBJ2-1; 12 bases are a match to TRBD2. The J segment lost 4 bases and the V segment lost 4 bases, leaving 5 bases of the junction unmatched. In germline, CDR1 is SGHTA, CDR2 FQGTGA. The CDR3 has 16 amino acids. The CDR3 bases are TGTGCCAGCAGCTCCGGACTAGCGGGGCCATACAATGAGCAGTTCTTC. Protein sequence: CASSSGLAGPYNEQFF.

This sequence joins TRBV30 and TRBJ2-1, with D perhaps being TRBD1 or TRBD2 (5 bases each). Trimming took 0 bases from V and 9 from J, leaving 15 bases between them. Germline CDR1 GTSNPN, CDR2 SVGIG (reference sequence). CDR3 length equals 14 residues. CDR3 in amino acids: CAWSVSFEGTEQFF. The CDR3 region has the DNA TGTGCCTGGAGTGTATCGTTCGAGGGGACTGAGCAGTTCTTC.

V is TRBV18 and J is TRBJ2-1; the match to TRBD2 covers 7 bases. CDR1 is KGHSH and CDR2 is LQKENI in the germline V gene. The CDR3 contains 14 residues. The trim removed 4 bases at V and 8 bases at J, leaving 8 bases unmatched. The CDR3 sequence is CASSRAGVRDEQFF. For the CDR3, the DNA is TGTGCCAGCTCACGGGCGGGAGTTCGTGATGAGCAGTTCTTC.

The V call is TRBV19, the J call TRBJ1-1, with D possibly TRBD1 on 5 matching bases. The germline CDR1 and CDR2 sequences are LNHDA and SQIVND (reference sequence). This CDR3 contains 11 residues. Trimming took off 9 bases at V and 5 bases at J, with 10 bases between the two ends. CDR3 amino acids: CASGGWTEAFF. CDR3 coding DNA: TGTGCCAGCGGGGGGTGGACTGAAGCTTTCTTT.

J is TRBJ2-7 and V is TRBV6-5; possibly TRBD2 for D (6 bases). Trimming shortened V by 7 bases and J by 2 bases, and 15 bases separated the two germline ends. This CDR3 spans 14 amino acids. Germline V lookup: CDR1 MNHEY, CDR2 SVGAGI. CDR3 bases: TGTGCCAGCACAAGTCCGGGACTCCCCTACGAGCAGTACTTC. It translates to CASTSPGLPYEQYF.

This clone appeared a few times. The genes are TRBV5-4 and TRBJ2-1; D might be TRBD2 (5 bases). Trimming removed 2 bases from V and 5 bases from J, with 11 bases in between. This CDR3 comprises 14 residues. In germline, CDR1 is SGHNT, CDR2 YYREEE (reference sequence). The CDR3 nucleotides are TGTGCCAGCAGCTTTGGAGGTTTTAACAATGAGCAGTTCTTC. The encoded protein is CASSFGGFNNEQFF.

The chain combines TRBV6-5 with TRBJ1-1; D remains ambiguous. This CDR3 is 14 amino acids long. The V end was cut by 6 bases, the J end by 4 bases, with 15 bases between. The germline CDR1 and CDR2 sequences are MNHEY and SVGAGI. Written as DNA, the CDR3 is TGTGCCAGCAGGGCGAAGGAGGGCCCCACTGAAGCTTTCTTT. Its translation: CASRAKEGPTEAFF.

The chain couples TRBV18 to TRBJ1-1; 9 bases are a match to TRBD1. The CDR3 runs to 15 residues. With 1 base clipped from V and 1 base from J, the junction kept 1 base outside the gene matches. Germline V lookup: CDR1 KGHSH, CDR2 LQKENI. CDR3 protein: CASSPRTGANTEAFF. CDR3 nucleotides: TGTGCCAGCTCACCACGGACAGGGGCGAACACTGAAGCTTTCTTT. Full variable domain (outside the CDR3, taken from reference TRBV18 and TRBJ1-1): NAGVMQNPRHLVRRRGQEARLRCSPMKGHSHVYWYRQLPEEGLKFMVYLQKENIIDESGMPKERFSAEFPKEGPSILRIQQVVRGDSAAYFCASSPRTGANTEAFFGQGTRLTVV.

The chain combines TRBV19 with TRBJ1-5; D gene unclear. The V gene lost 3 bases and the J gene lost 5 bases, with 8 bases spanning the gap. The CDR3 covers 13 residues. Germline loops: CDR1 LNHDA, CDR2 SQIVND (reference sequence). The CDR3 DNA sequence: TGTGCCAGTAGTATGATGGGTGATCAGCCCCAGCATTTT. Protein product: CASSMMGDQPQHF.

The rearrangement joins TRBV7-2 to TRBJ2-5, with D hard to call. The CDR3 is 15 amino acids. Trimming shortened V by 7 bases and J by 1 base, and 16 bases separated the two germline ends. Per germline, CDR1 SGHTA and CDR2 FQGNSA. CDR3 nucleotides: TGTGCCAGCACCATCAGATTAGGCCTCCAAGAGACCCAGTACTTC. Residues: CASTIRLGLQETQYF.

The gene calls are TRBV7-2 and TRBJ1-1; the D is unclear. Germline V lookup: CDR1 SGHTA, CDR2 FQGNSA. Trimming removed 4 bases from V and 1 base from J, with 7 bases in between. This CDR3 has 13 amino acids. CDR3 sequence reads: CASSSAQNTEAFF. CDR3 coding DNA: TGTGCCAGCAGCTCTGCTCAGAACACTGAAGCTTTCTTT.

Notes on this clone: A much larger clone is a single base away; this may be a read error. This chain connects TRBV6-1 to TRBJ2-5; D is uncertain. This CDR3 region has 10 residues. Trimming stripped 7 bases from V and 3 bases from J, with 3 bases between. The germline V gene has CDR1 MNHNS and CDR2 SASEGT. CDR3 bases: TGTGCCAGCACCAAAGAGACCCAGTACTTC. This sequence encodes CASTKETQYF.

This chain links TRBV5-1 with TRBJ2-2; D call uncertain. The ends were cut back, 0 bases at V and 3 bases at J, with 9 bases in the middle. Germline CDR1 and CDR2: SGHRS and YFSETQ. The length of the CDR3 is 15 residues. The CDR3 DNA sequence: TGCGCCAGCAGCTTGGAGGACGGTTACACCGGGGAGCTGTTTTTT. It translates to CASSLEDGYTGELFF.

The rearrangement uses TRBV14 and TRBJ2-3, with D maybe TRBD2 (5 bases). Deletions cut 5 bases from V and 1 base from J, with 19 bases between. This CDR3 region has 17 residues. Germline CDR1 SGHDN, CDR2 FVKESK. Here the CDR3 reads CASSTHKRGMGTDTQYF. CDR3 nucleotide sequence: TGTGCCAGCAGCACTCATAAACGAGGGATGGGCACAGATACGCAGTATTTT.

As DNA, the CDR3 is TGTGCCAGTAGTATAGGGGGAGCGGGAGTGGATACGCAGTATTTT. This translates into CASSIGGAGVDTQYF. The chain couples TRBV19 to TRBJ2-3; 8 positions match TRBD2. CDR3 size: 15 residues. Per germline, CDR1 LNHDA and CDR2 SQIVND (reference sequence). Losses at the gene ends were 1 base for V and 6 bases for J; bases not matched to a gene: 6.

The chain couples TRBV7-9 to TRBJ1-6; D unclear. CDR1 is SEHNR, CDR2 FQNEAQ, per germline (reference sequence). This CDR3 region has 14 residues. The germline V and J ends were trimmed by 1 base and 10 bases, with 11 bases remaining between them. CDR3 residues: CASSLEVHASPLHF. CDR3 nucleotide sequence: TGTGCCAGCAGCTTAGAGGTCCACGCCTCACCCCTCCACTTT.

The rearrangement joins TRBV4-2 to TRBJ1-1; possibly TRBD1 for D (6 bases). The V end was cut by 4 bases, the J end by 3 bases, with 12 bases between. Germline CDR1 is LGHNA and CDR2 is YNFKEQ. The CDR3 totals 14 residues. CDR3 region: CASSPQGWDTEAFF. The CDR3 coding sequence is TGTGCCAGCAGCCCCCAGGGGTGGGACACTGAAGCTTTCTTT.

The chain is built from TRBV13 and TRBJ1-2; D remains ambiguous. CDR1 and CDR2 from the germline V gene are PRHDT and FYEKMQ (reference sequence). Trimming shortened V by 0 bases and J by 3 bases, and 11 bases separated the two germline ends. This CDR3 contains 15 residues. Here the CDR3 DNA reads TGTGCCAGCAGCTTAGGTATAGGGTCTTACTATGGCTACACCTTC. It translates to CASSLGIGSYYGYTF.

The chain carries TRBV7-3 and TRBJ2-1, with 10 positions matching TRBD2. This CDR3 is built from 20 residues. Per germline, CDR1 SGHTA and CDR2 FQGTGA. The V segment lost 4 bases and the J segment 2 bases; nucleotides outside the gene matches: 17. The CDR3 spells CASSSHPPGLAGEAYNEQFF. The CDR3 DNA follows: TGTGCCAGCAGCTCCCACCCCCCCGGCCTAGCGGGGGAAGCCTACAATGAGCAGTTCTTC.

This clone was observed a few times. The chain links TRBV30 to TRBJ1-1; possibly TRBD1 for D (5 bases). Trimming removed 5 bases from V and 6 bases from J, with 19 bases in between. The germline gives CDR1 GTSNPN, CDR2 SVGIG (reference sequence). The CDR3 covers 14 residues. CDR3: CAWRRGGFMAEAFF. For the CDR3, the DNA is TGTGCCTGGCGGCGCGGGGGGTTTATGGCTGAAGCTTTCTTT.

The chain employs TRBV10-3 and TRBJ2-5; D gene uncertain. The V and J ends lost 10 bases and 4 bases respectively, with 25 bases between them. There are 16 residues in the CDR3. Germline CDR1 is ENHRY and CDR2 is SYGVKD. Here the CDR3 DNA reads TGTGCCACCCAGAGCCAGTCTAGGGTGTTGGGAGAGACCCAGTACTTC. It encodes CATQSQSRVLGETQYF.

This clone was counted a single time. V is TRBV2 and J is TRBJ1-6; a possible D gene is TRBD1 (6 bases). This CDR3 has 15 residues. The germline V gene encodes CDR1 SNHLY and CDR2 FYNNEI. V was shortened by 3 bases and J by 8 bases, with 14 bases between the two germline ends. In DNA form, the CDR3 reads TGTGCCAGCAGTGACGTTCAGGGGTCATATTCACCCCTCCACTTT. It is translated as CASSDVQGSYSPLHF.

The genes are TRBV5-4 and TRBJ1-1; TRBD1 agrees at 7 bases. V gave up 4 bases and J gave up 5 bases; unmatched junction bases: 2. The CDR3 consists of 12 residues. Germline assignment: CDR1 SGHNT and CDR2 YYREEE (reference sequence). In nucleotides, the CDR3 is TGTGCCAGCAGCGTCAGGGGGACTGAAGCTTTCTTT. This translates into CASSVRGTEAFF.

This chain joins TRBV7-9 and TRBJ2-1; D ambiguous. The germline V gene has CDR1 SEHNR and CDR2 FQNEAQ (reference sequence). Trimming shortened V by 1 base and J by 7 bases, and 11 bases separated the two germline ends. The CDR3 is 14 residues long. The CDR3 sequence is CASSLVSTVNEQFF. CDR3 DNA: TGTGCCAGCAGCTTAGTTTCGACTGTGAATGAGCAGTTCTTC.

J is TRBJ2-5 and V is TRBV19; D ambiguous. Between the trimmed V and J ends, which lost 6 bases and 1 base, there was a span of 12 bases. The length of the CDR3 is 14 residues. Per the germline V gene, CDR1 is LNHDA and CDR2 is SQIVND (reference sequence). CDR3 loop: CASSRTNRQETQYF. The CDR3 DNA reads TGTGCCAGTAGCCGGACGAATCGCCAAGAGACCCAGTACTTC.

V usage is TRBV4-1 and J usage is TRBJ2-7; D may be TRBD1 (5 bases). Germline V gives CDR1 MGHRA, CDR2 YSYEKL. The CDR3 covers 16 residues. The V end lost 1 base, the J end lost 0 bases, and 13 bases lay between the germline ends. The CDR3 spells CASSQGAGHSSYEQYF. The CDR3 region has the DNA TGCGCCAGCAGCCAAGGGGCAGGGCATAGCTCCTACGAGCAGTACTTC.

This clone was counted only a few times. The chain uses TRBV29-1 and TRBJ2-2; the match to TRBD2 covers 10 bases. V gave up 6 bases and J gave up 5 bases; unmatched junction bases: 6. The length of the CDR3 is 14 residues. CDR1 and CDR2 from the germline V gene are SQVTM and ANQGSEA. As DNA, the CDR3 is TGCAGCGTCCTAGCGGGAGCGGGAACCGGGGAGCTGTTTTTT. Residues: CSVLAGAGTGELFF.

The chain employs TRBV9 and TRBJ2-2; TRBD1 agrees at 9 bases. The CDR3 is made up of 15 amino acids. The germline CDR1 and CDR2 sequences are SGDLS and YYNGEE. V lost 3 bases to trimming and J lost 3 bases; unmatched junction nucleotides: 3. In DNA, the CDR3 is TGTGCCAGCAGCGGGGACAGGGATGACACCGGGGAGCTGTTTTTT. Encoded protein: CASSGDRDDTGELFF.

The rearrangement joins TRBV7-2 to TRBJ1-5; D possibly corresponds to TRBD1 (6 bases). CDR3 length: 15 residues. V lost 1 base to trimming and J lost 4 bases, with 11 bases between them. Germline V CDR1 and CDR2: SGHTA, FQGNSA. CDR3 region: CASSLVGGSNQPQHF. In nucleotides, the CDR3 is TGTGCCAGCAGCTTAGTGGGGGGCTCAAATCAGCCCCAGCATTTT.

The V call is TRBV4-1, the J call TRBJ1-1, with TRBD1 identical over 7 bases. Trimming removed 1 base from V and 4 bases from J; junction bases left unmatched: 9. Looked up from germline, CDR1 is MGHRA and CDR2 is YSYEKL. CDR3 size: 16 residues. The CDR3: CASSQGPTGEGTEAFF. The CDR3 DNA is TGCGCCAGCAGCCAAGGGCCAACAGGGGAGGGCACTGAAGCTTTCTTT.